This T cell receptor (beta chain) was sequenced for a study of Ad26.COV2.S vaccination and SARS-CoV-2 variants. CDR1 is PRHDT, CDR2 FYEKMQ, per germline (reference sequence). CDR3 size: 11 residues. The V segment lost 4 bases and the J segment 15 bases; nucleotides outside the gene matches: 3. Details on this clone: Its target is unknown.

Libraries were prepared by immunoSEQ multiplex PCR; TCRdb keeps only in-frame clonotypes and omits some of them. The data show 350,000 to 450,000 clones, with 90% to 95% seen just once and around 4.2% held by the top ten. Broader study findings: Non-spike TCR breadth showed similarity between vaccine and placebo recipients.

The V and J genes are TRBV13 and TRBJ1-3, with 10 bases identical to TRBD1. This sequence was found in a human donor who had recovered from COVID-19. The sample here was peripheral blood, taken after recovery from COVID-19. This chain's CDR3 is CASSSGTGEYF. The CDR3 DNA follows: TGTGCCAGCAGCTCCGGGACAGGGGAATATTTT.